A single sample gave rise to the 9 T cell receptor beta chains below, sequenced in a study of blood T cell repertoires in COVID-19. TCRdb's copy holds only in-frame clones and misses some; the assay was immunoSEQ multiplex PCR. The sample contains 110,000 to 150,000 clones, 84% of which appear only once. Sample: peripheral blood. The receptors come from a man in his sixties with active or convalescent COVID-19.

This clone occurred once. The rearrangement joins TRBV6-2 or TRBV6-3 to TRBJ1-2; maybe TRBD1 (5 bases). Germline-derived CDR1 and CDR2 are MNHEY and SVGEGT. This CDR3 spans 15 amino acids. V was pared by 6 bases and J by 0 bases, with 14 bases between. The CDR3 protein is CASSAQGLANYGYTF. CDR3 sequence (DNA): TGTGCCAGCAGCGCTCAGGGTTTAGCTAACTATGGCTACACCTTC.

The V gene is TRBV27, the J gene TRBJ1-1; 7 nucleotides match TRBD1. The J segment lost 10 bases and the V segment lost 4 bases, leaving 12 bases of the junction unmatched. The CDR3 runs 14 residues. The germline gives CDR1 MNHEY, CDR2 SMNVEV (reference sequence). For the CDR3, the DNA is TGTGCCAGCAGTTCAGAGGGACAGCGTCCTGGAGCTTTCTTT. This gives the protein CASSSEGQRPGAFF.

V gene TRBV6-5 combines with J gene TRBJ1-5; a possible D gene is TRBD1 (6 bases). The ends were cut back, 6 bases at V and 1 base at J, with 13 bases in the middle. This CDR3 region has 15 residues. Germline V gives CDR1 MNHEY, CDR2 SVGAGI. This CDR3 reads CASRAGVASNQPQHF. The CDR3 region has the DNA TGTGCCAGCAGGGCAGGGGTTGCGAGCAATCAGCCCCAGCATTTT.

The rearrangement uses TRBV25-1 and TRBJ1-6; D might be TRBD1 (5 bases). The CDR3 is 14 amino acids. V was trimmed by 8 bases and J by 10 bases, leaving 18 bases between them. Germline V gene lookup returns CDR1 MGHDK and CDR2 SYGVNS. The DNA for the CDR3 is TGTGCCAGCTCGCGGGAGGGGTTGTTCTCACCCCTCCACTTT. Protein product: CASSREGLFSPLHF.

This clone was picked up a small number of times. The chain employs TRBV6-6 and TRBJ1-2, with 8 bases that match TRBD1. V was clipped by 6 bases and J by 7 bases; unmatched bases: 7. This CDR3 comprises 13 residues. From germline, CDR1 is MNHNY and CDR2 SVGAGI (reference sequence). The CDR3 here is CASSTGQAFGYTF. The CDR3 DNA reads TGTGCCAGCAGCACGGGACAGGCCTTTGGCTACACCTTC.

The count of this clone is one. V usage is TRBV18 and J usage is TRBJ1-1, with TRBD1 matching 12 bases. CDR1 and CDR2 from the germline V gene are KGHSH and LQKENI. J lost 4 bases, V lost 3 bases, and 3 bases had no gene match. The CDR3 totals 15 residues. The CDR3 DNA follows: TGTGCCAGCTCACCCGGGACAGGGGGCCTCACTGAAGCTTTCTTT. Its translation is CASSPGTGGLTEAFF.

This clone was counted once. This rearrangement joins TRBV24-1 to TRBJ2-3, with 7 bases aligning to TRBD2. Germline trimming cut 0 bases from V and 4 bases from J; bases unmatched to any gene: 12. This CDR3 is built from 18 residues. Germline CDR1 is KGHDR and CDR2 is SFDVKD. CDR3 amino acids: CATSDLGAPRERADTQYF. CDR3 bases: TGTGCCACCAGTGATTTGGGCGCCCCGCGGGAGCGGGCAGATACGCAGTATTTT.

This clone was seen a handful of times. The chain has TRBV18 and TRBJ1-1; TRBD1 matches at 7 bases. J gave up 4 bases and V 2 bases, and 10 bases lay outside the gene matches. Germline V gene sequence: CDR1 KGHSH, CDR2 LQKENI. CDR3 size: 16 residues. The CDR3 bases are TGTGCCAGCTCACCAACGCCCCTAGGGGGCGGCACTGAAGCTTTCTTT. Amino acid sequence: CASSPTPLGGGTEAFF. Together with reference TRBV18 and TRBJ1-1, the CDR3 gives the full variable domain: NAGVMQNPRHLVRRRGQEARLRCSPMKGHSHVYWYRQLPEEGLKFMVYLQKENIIDESGMPKERFSAEFPKEGPSILRIQQVVRGDSAAYFCASSPTPLGGGTEAFFGQGTRLTVV.

This chain connects TRBV6-5 to TRBJ1-1; 9 nucleotides line up with TRBD1. Germline assignment: CDR1 MNHEY and CDR2 SVGAGI. V was clipped by 10 bases and J by 2 bases; unmatched bases: 5. This CDR3 contains 13 residues. The CDR3 is CATLDRGNTEAFF. The DNA for the CDR3 is TGTGCCACCTTGGACAGGGGAAACACTGAAGCTTTCTTT.